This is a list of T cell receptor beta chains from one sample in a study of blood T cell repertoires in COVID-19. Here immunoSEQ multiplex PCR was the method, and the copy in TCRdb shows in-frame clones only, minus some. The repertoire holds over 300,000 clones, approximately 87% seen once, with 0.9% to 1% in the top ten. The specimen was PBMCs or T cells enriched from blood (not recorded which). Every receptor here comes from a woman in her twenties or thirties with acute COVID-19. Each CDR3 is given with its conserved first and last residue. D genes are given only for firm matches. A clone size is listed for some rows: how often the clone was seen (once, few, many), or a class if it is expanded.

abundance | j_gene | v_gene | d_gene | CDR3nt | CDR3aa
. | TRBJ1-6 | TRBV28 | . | TGTGCCAGCAGAAAAGGGGGTTTTGCAGCCACGGTATCGAATTCACCCCTCCACTTT | CASRKGGFAATVSNSPLHF
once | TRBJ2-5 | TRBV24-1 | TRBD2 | TGTGCCACCAGTGATTTTAACCTAGCGGACCAAGAGACCCAGTACTTC | CATSDFNLADQETQYF
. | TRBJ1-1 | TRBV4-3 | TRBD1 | TGCGCCAGCAGCCAAGACCGACAGGGGTACACTGAAGCTTTCTTT | CASSQDRQGYTEAFF
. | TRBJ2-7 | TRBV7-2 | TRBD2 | TGTGCCAGCAGTCCTACTAGCGGGGGGAGCTACGAGCAGTACTTC | CASSPTSGGSYEQYF
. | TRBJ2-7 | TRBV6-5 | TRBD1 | TGTGCCAGCAGTTACTCCGGGACAGGCTACGAGCAGTACTTC | CASSYSGTGYEQYF
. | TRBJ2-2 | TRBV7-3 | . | TGTGCCAGCAGCTCGGGACTCGTGCCCGGGGAGCTGTTTTTT | CASSSGLVPGELFF
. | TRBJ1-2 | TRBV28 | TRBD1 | TGTGCCAGCAGTATCCGGGACAGGAGTTGGTATGGCTACACCTTC | CASSIRDRSWYGYTF
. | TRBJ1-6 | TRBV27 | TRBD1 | TGTGCCAGCAGTTCCCAACAGGGGCCTAATTCACCCCTCCACTTT | CASSSQQGPNSPLHF
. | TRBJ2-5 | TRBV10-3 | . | TGTGCCATCAGACCCCAGGACCAAGAGACCCAGTACTTC | CAIRPQDQETQYF
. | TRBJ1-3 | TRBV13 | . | TGTGCCAGCAGCACCCGAGGGGGAAACACCATATATTTT | CASSTRGGNTIYF
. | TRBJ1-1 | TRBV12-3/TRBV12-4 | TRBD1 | TGTGCCAGCAGTTTCGGACAGGACACTGAAGCTTTCTTT | CASSFGQDTEAFF
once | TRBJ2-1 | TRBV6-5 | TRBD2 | TGTGCCAGCAGTTACTCTGGAGCGGGGGTGCCGGGTGAGCAGTTCTTC | CASSYSGAGVPGEQFF
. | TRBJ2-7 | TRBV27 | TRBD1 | TGTGCCAGCAGTCCGGGACAGGGAGGGAATGTTGGGGCCTACGAGCAGTACTTC | CASSPGQGGNVGAYEQYF
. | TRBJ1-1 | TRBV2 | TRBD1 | TGTGCCAGCAGAAAACAGGGGGCGGGTAGCACTGAAGCTTTCTTT | CASRKQGAGSTEAFF
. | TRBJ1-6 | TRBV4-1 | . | TGCGCCAGCAGCCAAGAGGGGGCAGGGAATTCACCCCTCCACTTT | CASSQEGAGNSPLHF
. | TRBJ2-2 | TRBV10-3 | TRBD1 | TGTGCCATCAGTGATTCCGGGACAGGGGGGACCGGGGAGCTGTTTTTT | CAISDSGTGGTGELFF
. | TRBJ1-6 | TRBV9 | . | TGTGCCAGCAGCGTAGGTCAATTCTATAATTCACCCCTCCACTTT | CASSVGQFYNSPLHF
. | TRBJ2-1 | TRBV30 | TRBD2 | TGTGCCTGGAGCTCCGGGGGGGGGAATGAGCAGTTCTTC | CAWSSGGGNEQFF
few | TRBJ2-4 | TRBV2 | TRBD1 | TGTGCCAGCAGTTTTACAGGGGTATTTGAGTACTTC | CASSFTGVFEYF